This TCR beta chain is from a study of PD-1 blockade in classical Hodgkin lymphoma. Findings and caveats of the study: Newly diagnosed patients had diversity similar to the baseline diversity of complete responders. Significantly greater TCR diversity emerged by C4D1 in CD4+ cells but not CD8+ cells. Patients who began taking nivolumab under 1 year after ASCT were left out. Why repertoires differed is undefined; disease activity or prior therapy possibly contributed.

Following autologous stem cell transplantation, relapse occurred in every patient, and exposure to brentuximab vedotin varied. This clone was counted once. The antigen is not known. Germline CDR1 reads DFQATT; CDR2 reads SNEGSKA (reference sequence). The CDR3 is 11 amino acids. The V end was cut by 2 bases, the J end by 3 bases, with 5 bases between. Produced via immunoSEQ multiplex PCR; TCRdb's table is partial and in-frame only. The sample has about 97,000 clones, roughly 84% seen once. The sample in question was peripheral blood mononuclear cells (PBMCs), obtained at baseline. The rearrangement links TRBV20-1 to TRBJ2-7; no clear D gene. The TCR was taken from a human donor with classical Hodgkin lymphoma. The CDR3 protein is CSARIGYEQYF. The DNA of the CDR3 is TGCAGTGCTAGAATAGGCTACGAGCAGTACTTC.